These 13 T cell receptor beta chains were all obtained from the same sample, sequenced in a study of T-cell reconstitution after alpha-beta-depleted transplantation in children. Unique molecular identifiers were incorporated into the prepared TCRbeta library. TCRdb reprocessed the PCR reads with MiXCR, giving one entry per CDR3 protein. The table lists hundreds of thousands of distinct CDR3 sequences, about an eighth of them singletons. This specimen was PBMCs, mostly from graft donor cells, taken 360 days after TCRalphabeta/CD19-depleted stem cell transplant. The source of these receptors is a male patient under 18 who had a stem cell transplant for acute myeloid leukemia, so the T cells may come from the graft donor.

The chain combines TRBV5-6 with TRBJ2-1; 7 nucleotides align to TRBD1. Germline CDR1 reads SGHDT; CDR2 reads YYEEEE. The junction had 10 bases not matched to a gene; V was cut back by 4 bases and J by 0 bases. This CDR3 region has 17 residues. The CDR3 loop reads CASSGDRDLHSYNEQFF. The CDR3 nucleotides are TGTGCCAGCAGCGGCGACAGGGATCTCCACTCCTACAATGAGCAGTTCTTC.

This clonotype turned up a few times. The chain joins TRBV20-1 to TRBJ2-1, with D unclear. V was cut by 0 bases and J by 12 bases, with 12 bases left in between. This CDR3 region has 12 residues. Germline V lookup: CDR1 DFQATT, CDR2 SNEGSKA (reference sequence). The CDR3 protein is CSAREPASGQFF. The CDR3 DNA is TGCAGTGCTAGAGAACCGGCCTCAGGGCAGTTCTTC.

The J gene is TRBJ2-2, the V gene TRBV12-3 or TRBV12-4, with TRBD2 matching over 8 bases. Trimming cost V 3 bases and J 0 bases; bases outside gene matches: 9. This CDR3 contains 18 residues. CDR3 sequence reads: CASSLQWAGGPNTGELFF. The DNA for the CDR3 is TGTGCCAGCAGTTTGCAGTGGGCGGGAGGCCCGAACACCGGGGAGCTGTTTTTT.

This sequence joins TRBV12-3 or TRBV12-4 and TRBJ2-1, with D possibly being TRBD2 (5 bases). This CDR3 contains 13 residues. Trimming took 7 bases from V and 9 from J, leaving 16 bases between them. CDR3 DNA sequence: TGTGCCAGCACCTTACCTCCTCGGGGTGAGCAGTTCTTC. Its translation is CASTLPPRGEQFF.

This clonotype was counted a few times. The V gene is TRBV5-1, the J gene TRBJ2-3; no clear D gene. The V gene lost 6 bases and the J gene lost 5 bases, with 7 bases spanning the gap. Germline CDR1 is SGHRS and CDR2 is YFSETQ. CDR3 length: 11 residues. The CDR3 sequence is CASNYGDTQYF. The CDR3 DNA sequence: TGCGCCAGCAATTACGGAGATACGCAGTATTTT.

This clonotype has just a few counts. V gene TRBV20-1 combines with J gene TRBJ1-2; 9 positions match TRBD1. This CDR3 has 14 residues. CDR1 and CDR2 (germline): DFQATT, SNEGSKA (reference sequence). With 5 bases clipped from V and 3 bases from J, the junction kept 7 bases outside the gene matches. This chain's CDR3 is CSADGTGIYYGYTF. Written as DNA, the CDR3 is TGCAGTGCTGACGGGACAGGGATCTACTATGGCTACACCTTC.

This clonotype was observed a handful of times. The genes are TRBV10-3 and TRBJ1-1; D not certain. Trimming removed 0 bases from V and 1 base from J, with 6 bases in between. This CDR3 contains 14 residues. In germline, CDR1 is ENHRY, CDR2 SYGVKD. The CDR3 nucleotides read TGTGCCATCAGTGAGTCGCCAGAGAACACTGAAGCTTTCTTT. Translation: CAISESPENTEAFF.

J is TRBJ2-1 and V is TRBV6-2 or TRBV6-3; 15 bases agree with TRBD2. V lost 5 bases and J lost 4; bases outside the gene matches: 9. CDR1 is MNHEY, CDR2 SVGEGT, per germline. The CDR3 spans 18 residues. CDR3 bases: TGTGCCAGCAGTCGGACTAGCGGGAGGGCCTTAAAGTACAATGAGCAGTTCTTC. Protein: CASSRTSGRALKYNEQFF.

This rearrangement joins TRBV7-2 to TRBJ2-1, with 14 bases aligning to TRBD2. CDR3 size: 17 residues. Germline assignment: CDR1 SGHTA and CDR2 FQGNSA. V trimming: 9 bases; J trimming: 9 bases; junction bases outside the gene matches: 16. CDR3 nucleotides: TGTGCCAGTGCGGGACTAGCGGGAGTATTGGGAGGGATTGAGCAGTTCTTC. It codes for CASAGLAGVLGGIEQFF.

V gene TRBV28 combines with J gene TRBJ2-2; 9 bases align to TRBD1. V shed 7 bases, J shed 2 bases, and the junction held 8 bases outside the gene matches. Per the germline V gene, CDR1 is MDHEN and CDR2 is SYDVKM. The CDR3 consists of 16 residues. In DNA, the CDR3 is TGTGCCAGCAACCCCGGGACAGGGTTTAACACCGGGGAGCTGTTTTTT. As protein: CASNPGTGFNTGELFF. Filled out from reference TRBV28 and TRBJ2-2, the complete variable domain reads DVKVTQSSRYLVKRTGEKVFLECVQDMDHENMFWYRQDPGLGLRLIYFSYDVKMKEKGDIPEGYSVSREKKERFSLILESASTNQTSMYLCASNPGTGFNTGELFFGEGSRLTVL.

This clonotype was counted ten times or more. The V call is TRBV20-1, the J call TRBJ2-2, with D perhaps matching TRBD2 (5 bases). Germline V gives CDR1 DFQATT, CDR2 SNEGSKA (reference sequence). CDR3 length equals 14 residues. V was trimmed by 1 base and J by 6 bases, leaving 12 bases between them. The CDR3 region is CSARAQLVAGELFF. CDR3 coding DNA: TGCAGTGCTAGAGCCCAACTAGTGGCCGGGGAGCTGTTTTTT.

The V call is TRBV20-1, the J call TRBJ2-5; 9 nucleotides agree with TRBD1. The CDR3 is 15 residues long. Per germline, CDR1 DFQATT and CDR2 SNEGSKA (reference sequence). Unmatched junction bases numbered 8, after V lost 1 base and J lost 5 bases. The CDR3 is CSARAGTGFRETQYF. The DNA for the CDR3 is TGCAGTGCTAGAGCCGGGACAGGGTTTCGGGAGACCCAGTACTTC.

This CDR3 reads CASAKPGQGFNSPLHF. The CDR3 DNA reads as TGTGCCAGCGCTAAGCCGGGACAGGGGTTCAATTCACCCCTCCACTTT. V gene TRBV27 combines with J gene TRBJ1-6, with 10 bases fitting TRBD1. There are 16 residues in the CDR3. J was trimmed by 7 bases and V by 8 bases; bases with no gene match: 11. The germline CDR1 and CDR2 sequences are MNHEY and SMNVEV (reference sequence).